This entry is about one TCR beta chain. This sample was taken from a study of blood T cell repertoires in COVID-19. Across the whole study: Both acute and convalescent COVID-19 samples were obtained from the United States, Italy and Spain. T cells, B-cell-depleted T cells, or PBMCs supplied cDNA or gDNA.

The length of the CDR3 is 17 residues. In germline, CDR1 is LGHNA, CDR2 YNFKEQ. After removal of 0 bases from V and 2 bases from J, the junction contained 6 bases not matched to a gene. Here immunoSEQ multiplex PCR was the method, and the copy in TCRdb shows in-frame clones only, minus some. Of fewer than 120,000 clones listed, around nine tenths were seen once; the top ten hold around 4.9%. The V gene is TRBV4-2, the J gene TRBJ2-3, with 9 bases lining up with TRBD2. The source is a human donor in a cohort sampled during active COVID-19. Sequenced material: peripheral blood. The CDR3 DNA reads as TGTGCCAGCAGCCAAGACCAACTAGCGGGCAACACAGATACGCAGTATTTT. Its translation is CASSQDQLAGNTDTQYF.